The sequence of this TCR beta chain was determined in a study of blood T cell repertoires in COVID-19. Overall study: The United States, Italy and Spain provided the acute and convalescent COVID-19 samples. From T cells, B-cell-depleted T cells, or PBMCs came the material, which was cDNA or gDNA.

CDR3 length: 12 amino acids. The V end lost 7 bases, the J end lost 6 bases, and 9 bases lay between the germline ends. Data came from immunoSEQ multiplex PCR; TCRdb stores just in-frame clones and leaves some out. This sample has about 180,000 clones, with around 83% found just once. This clonotype originated in a human donor in a cohort sampled during active COVID-19. The chain recombines TRBV12-3 or TRBV12-4 with TRBJ2-2; possible D gene TRBD2, 6 bases. Sequencing was carried out using peripheral blood. The CDR3 nucleotides read TGTGCCAGCAATTGGGGGGCCGGGGAGCTGTTTTTT. Translated: CASNWGAGELFF.